This entry features one T cell receptor beta chain sequence. The clone's antigen remains unknown. No quality values exist for individual bases; no much larger clone is one base distant. Cut back by 3 bases and 3 bases, the V and J ends lie 6 bases apart. Counted from cysteine to phenylalanine, this CDR3 has 13 amino acids. Just the 39-base CDR3 DNA is kept, in frame starting at base 1. CDR1 and CDR2 were assigned from the germline V gene as SNHLY and FYNNEI. The data derive from a study of T cell responses to AZD1222 COVID-19 vaccine listed by TCRdb under 2021. Study-wide context: A total of just over 230 trial participants underwent TCR sequencing, of whom 207 had received two doses of AZD1222 and approximately 25 had received two doses of the MenACWY control vaccine. Trial participants were enrolled by age into 18-55, 56-69 and 70-plus year subgroups, with roughly 160, 29 and 62 TCR-sequenced participants respectively.

What the authors observed across the whole study: The whole spike protein was spanned by vaccine-associated CD4 TCRs, and dominant responses were seen in regions 160-218 and 743-854. Because no day 14 peak-response samples were available, the repertoires could be characterized only after the peak T cell response. After two AZD1222 doses, spike-specific TCR breadth and depth were significantly higher than at day 0 and than in MenACWY recipients. In the small 56-69-year group, the increase in depth fell short of significance, most likely because of low power. Most participants were white British and females outnumbered males, and the authors suggested that clonal diversity may have been underestimated. Epitopes outside the regions mutated in the B.1.351 and B.1.1.7 variants were reportedly recognized by nearly half of the unique spike-specific TCRs. Only 5 to 7 AZD1222 recipients were SARS-CoV-2 seropositive at baseline, limiting conclusions about previously exposed vaccinees.

The CDR3 regions of human TCRbeta chains were analyzed by immunosequencing. In the paper's pipeline: TCRs in the repertoires were compared against a reference library of SARS-CoV-2-specific TCRs that had been generated with the MIRA antigen-specificity platform. Breadth was defined as the fraction of unique TCRs that were SARS-CoV-2-associated. Depth was defined as the fraction of total T cells that were SARS-CoV-2-associated. Using the MIRA data, every spike-specific TCR was mapped to the spike region that the TCR reacted to and assigned to either a CD4 or a CD8 class. Log10-transformed breadth and depth values were compared by one-way ANOVA with Sidak's multiple comparisons tests. The table was pulled from immuneACCESS by TCRdb, which kept in-frame rearrangements only. Such tables lose some clones; where checked, under half of the loss comes from unresolved V genes, and the rest has no known cause. That table gives V, J and clone size, and the DNA gave D and trimming. The sample table shows roughly 150,000 clones, and 88% are seen once. The top ten clonotypes cover approximately 3.6% of the sample.

The sample's time point label, decoded: baseline before first vaccination. Taken with the paper, the label for treatment or condition translates to: meningococcal conjugate vaccine given as trial control. The vaccinee samples were drawn from two UK trials, COV001 and COV002, one of which was a single-blind randomized controlled phase 2/3 trial testing AZD1222 (ChAdOx1 nCoV-19) in healthy adults. For TCRbeta chain sequencing, PBMC samples were collected from trial participants at day 0 and at day 28 after the second dose. The rearrangement joined TRBV2 to TRBJ2-1, with no confidently assigned D gene. The sample here was peripheral blood, taken on day 0 of MenACWY control vaccination. This clonotype was sampled from an adult in good health. The DNA is TGTGCCAGCAGTGAGGGCCACTACAATGAGCAGTTCTTC. Its protein product is CASSEGHYNEQFF.